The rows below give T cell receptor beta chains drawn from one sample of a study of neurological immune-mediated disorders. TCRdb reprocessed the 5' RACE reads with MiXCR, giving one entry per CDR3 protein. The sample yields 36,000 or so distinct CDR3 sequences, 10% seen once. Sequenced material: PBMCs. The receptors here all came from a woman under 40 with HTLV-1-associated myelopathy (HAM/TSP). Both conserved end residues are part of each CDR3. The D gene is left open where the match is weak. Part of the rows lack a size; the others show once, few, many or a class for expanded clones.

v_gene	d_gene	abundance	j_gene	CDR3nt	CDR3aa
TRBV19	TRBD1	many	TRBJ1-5	TGTGCCAGTAGTTCCCGGACAGGGGCCAGAAGCAATCAGCCCCAGCATTTT	CASSSRTGARSNQPQHF
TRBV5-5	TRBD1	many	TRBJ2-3	TGTGCCAGCAGCTTAATAGACAGGGTTACAGATACGCAGTATTTT	CASSLIDRVTDTQYF
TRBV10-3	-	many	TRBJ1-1	TGTGCCATCAAGACAGCAGAGACTGAAGCTTTCTTT	CAIKTAETEAFF
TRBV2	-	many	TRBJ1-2	TGTGCCAGCTCCGGACAGGGCTACACCTTC	CASSGQGYTF
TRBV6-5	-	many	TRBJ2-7	TGTGCCAGCCAGGGACCGGCATCGGGCGAGCAGTACTTC	CASQGPASGEQYF
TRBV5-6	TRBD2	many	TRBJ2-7	TGTGCCAGCAGCTACCAAATCGCGGGACTAGCGGGGGGACAGTCCTACGAGCAGTACTTC	CASSYQIAGLAGGQSYEQYF
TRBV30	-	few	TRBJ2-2	TGTGCCTGGAGTGTAAGAGTAAACACCGGGGAGCTGTTTTTT	CAWSVRVNTGELFF
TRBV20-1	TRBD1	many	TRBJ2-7	TGCAGTGCTAGAGTACAGGGGACCTACGAGCAGTACTTC	CSARVQGTYEQYF
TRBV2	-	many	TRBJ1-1	TGTGCCAACCCGACAGCAATGAACACTGAAGCTTTCTTT	CANPTAMNTEAFF
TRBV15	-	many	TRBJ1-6	TGTGCCACCAGCAGAGATAGGGAAGCATCAAGGGCTTCACCCCTCCACTTT	CATSRDREASRASPLHF
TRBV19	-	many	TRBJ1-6	TGTGCCAGTAACCATGGGGGTGGTAATTCACCCCTCCACTTT	CASNHGGGNSPLHF
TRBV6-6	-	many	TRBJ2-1	TGTGCCAGCAGTAAAGGATCGCTTAGCTCCTACAATGAGCAGTTCTTC	CASSKGSLSSYNEQFF
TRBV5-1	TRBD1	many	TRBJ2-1	TGCGCCAGCAGCTTGGGGGACAGGGGCAATGAGCAGTTCTTC	CASSLGDRGNEQFF
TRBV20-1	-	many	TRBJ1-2	TGCAGTGCTAGATTCCCCCATGGCTACACCTTC	CSARFPHGYTF
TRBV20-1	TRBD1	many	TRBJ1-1	TGCAGTGCTAAGAGGACAGGGAAGGGGGAAGCTTTCTTT	CSAKRTGKGEAFF
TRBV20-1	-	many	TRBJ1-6	TGCAGTGCTAGAGATCACAGGGAGAATTCACCCCTCCACTTT	CSARDHRENSPLHF
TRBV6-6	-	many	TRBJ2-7	TGTGCCAGCAGTTTCTCGGTTTACGAGCAGTACTTC	CASSFSVYEQYF
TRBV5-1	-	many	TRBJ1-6	TGCGCCAGCAGCTTATCAGGGCAGGGTCGTTCACCCCTCCACTTT	CASSLSGQGRSPLHF
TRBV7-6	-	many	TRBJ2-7	TGTGCCAGCAGCTTAGGGCCGGACAGCTCCTACGAGCAGTACTTC	CASSLGPDSSYEQYF
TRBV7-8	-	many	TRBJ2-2	TGTGCCAGCAGCTTAGCGGCGGCCGGGGAGCTGTTTTTT	CASSLAAAGELFF
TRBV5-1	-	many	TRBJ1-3	TGCGCCAGCAGCTTGAATCTGGGACTCTCTGGAAACACCATATATTTT	CASSLNLGLSGNTIYF
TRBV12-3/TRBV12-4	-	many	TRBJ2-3	TGTGCCAGCAGTTTCGATACGCAGTATTTT	CASSFDTQYF
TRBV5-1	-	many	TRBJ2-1	TGCGCCAGCAGCCAGCAAGGGGTCAATGAGCAGTTCTTC	CASSQQGVNEQFF
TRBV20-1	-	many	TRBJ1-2	TGCAGTGCTAGTTCTTTGAACTATGGCTACACCTTC	CSASSLNYGYTF
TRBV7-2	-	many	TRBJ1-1	TGTGCCAGCAGCATTACGGGACGGAAGAACACTGAAGCTTTCTTT	CASSITGRKNTEAFF
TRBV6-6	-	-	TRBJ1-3	TGTGCCAGCAGCCAAACCGCTGAGATCTCTGGAAACACCATATATTTT	CASSQTAEISGNTIYF
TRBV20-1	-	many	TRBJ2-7	TGCAGTGCTAGAGATTCGGACTTAGGCTCCTACGAGCAGTACTTC	CSARDSDLGSYEQYF
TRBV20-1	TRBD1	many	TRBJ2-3	TGCAGTGCTAGTACACCTCGGGACAGAAGCACAGATACGCAGTATTTT	CSASTPRDRSTDTQYF
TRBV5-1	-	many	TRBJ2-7	TGCGCCAGCAGCTTGGAGGTAGGCTCCTACGAGCAGTACTTC	CASSLEVGSYEQYF
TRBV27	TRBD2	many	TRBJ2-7	TGTGCCAGCAGTTCGGCGGGGGGGATCTCCTACGAGCAGTACTTC	CASSSAGGISYEQYF
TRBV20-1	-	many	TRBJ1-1	TGCAGTGCTGGCGGTATGAACACTGAAGCTTTCTTT	CSAGGMNTEAFF
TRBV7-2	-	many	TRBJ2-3	TGTGCCAGCAAGGCCAGCGCGGGCACAGATACGCAGTATTTT	CASKASAGTDTQYF
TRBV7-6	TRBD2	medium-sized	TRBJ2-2	TGTGCCAGCAGCTCCAACCTAGCGGGGGGCGCGAACACCGGGGAGCTGTTTTTT	CASSSNLAGGANTGELFF
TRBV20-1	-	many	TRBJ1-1	TGCAGTGCTAGAAAAGGGGCCGTGGGCACTGAAGCTTTCTTT	CSARKGAVGTEAFF
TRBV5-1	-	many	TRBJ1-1	TGCGCCAGCAGCTTGGATTTCGGGGGGCAGAACACTGAAGCTTTCTTT	CASSLDFGGQNTEAFF
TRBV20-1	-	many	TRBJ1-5	TGCAGTGCTACACCCCTGAATGGACGGGTCAATCAGCCCCAGCATTTT	CSATPLNGRVNQPQHF
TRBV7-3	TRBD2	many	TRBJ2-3	TGTGCCAGCAGCATATCGGGGGGGAACACAGATACGCAGTATTTT	CASSISGGNTDTQYF
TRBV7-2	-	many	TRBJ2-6	TGTGCCAGCAGCTTAGGACTTGGCTACTCTGGGGCCAACGTCCTGACTTTC	CASSLGLGYSGANVLTF
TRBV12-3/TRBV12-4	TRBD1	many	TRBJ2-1	TGTGCCAGCAGTTCGCGGACAGGGGGCGGTAGTAAAAATGAGCAGTTCTTC	CASSSRTGGGSKNEQFF
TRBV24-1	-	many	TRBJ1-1	TGTGCCACCAGGGATCCGGGGGCAGGGACTGAAGCTTTCTTT	CATRDPGAGTEAFF
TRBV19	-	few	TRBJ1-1	TGTGCCAGTGCAAGAGCGAACACTGAAGCTTTCTTT	CASARANTEAFF
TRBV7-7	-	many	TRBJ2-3	TGTGCCAGCAGCGTAGGGGCAGGCACAGATACGCAGTATTTT	CASSVGAGTDTQYF
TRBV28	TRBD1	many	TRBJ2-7	TGTGCCAGCAGTTGGTGGACAGGAGCCTACGAGCAGTACTTC	CASSWWTGAYEQYF
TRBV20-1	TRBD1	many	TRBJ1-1	TGCAGTGTTCCGACAGGGCGGAACACTGAAGCTTTCTTT	CSVPTGRNTEAFF
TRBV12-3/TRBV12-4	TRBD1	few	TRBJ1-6	TGTGCCAGCAGTCGTCCGCAGGGGGCGTCCTATAATTCACCCCTCCACTTT	CASSRPQGASYNSPLHF
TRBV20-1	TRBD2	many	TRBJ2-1	TGCAGTGCTTTAGCGGGGGGTGAGCGTGAGCAGTTCTTC	CSALAGGEREQFF
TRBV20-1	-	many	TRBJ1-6	TGCAGTGCTAGACGACAGCTTGGGTCACCCCTCCACTTT	CSARRQLGSPLHF
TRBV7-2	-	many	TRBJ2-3	TGTGCCAGCAGCCCGTACGTGTTGAGCGGGTACACAGATACGCAGTATTTT	CASSPYVLSGYTDTQYF
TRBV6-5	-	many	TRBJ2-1	TGTGCCAGCAGTTACGAGGGAGGCCGTTCCTACAATGAGCAGTTCTTC	CASSYEGGRSYNEQFF
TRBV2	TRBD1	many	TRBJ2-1	TGTGCCAGCAGTCATACCAAAGGACAGGGGGTTAGCTCCTACAATGAGCAGTTCTTC	CASSHTKGQGVSSYNEQFF